Listed below are T cell receptor beta chains from one sample, sequenced in a study of OX40 agonist ivuxolimab in advanced cancers. Produced via immunoSEQ multiplex PCR; TCRdb's table is partial and in-frame only. The table has about 77,000 clones, over 75% seen once. The sample in question was CD4+ or CD8+ T cells sorted from blood, obtained in a trial of the OX40 agonist ivuxolimab. The receptors derive from an adult with an advanced solid tumor such as melanoma, head and neck, liver or kidney cancer. Each CDR3 is given with its conserved first and last residue. A D gene is named only where the DNA matches it firmly. Some rows mark clone size as missing; the rest say once, few, many or name a class of expanded clone.

V	size	J	D	DNA	CDR3
TRBV2	.	TRBJ1-5	.	TGTGCCAGCAGTGGGGGGGTTTATAGCAATCAGCCCCAGCATTTT	CASSGGVYSNQPQHF
TRBV30	.	TRBJ2-3	.	TGTGCCTGTTCGATCCTACAGGGAGATACGCAGTATTTT	CACSILQGDTQYF
TRBV2	.	TRBJ2-4	.	TGTGCCAGCAGTGAAGGGCCGACAGTCTGCTTC	CASSEGPTVCF
TRBV6-5	.	TRBJ2-7	.	TGTGCCAGCAGCTCCGGACAGTCAAGCTCCTACGAGCAGTACTTC	CASSSGQSSSYEQYF
TRBV5-1	.	TRBJ2-4	.	TGCGCCAGCAGCCCCGGGGGAGTGAGGAAAAACATTCAGTACTTC	CASSPGGVRKNIQYF
TRBV23-1	.	TRBJ1-5	.	TGCGCCAGCTTACCGGCAAGCAATCAGCCCCAGCATTTT	CASLPASNQPQHF
TRBV7-2	.	TRBJ2-3	.	TGTGCCAGCAGCCCACGAAGGCCTACAGATACGCAGTATTTT	CASSPRRPTDTQYF
TRBV5-1	.	TRBJ2-5	TRBD2	TGCGCCAGCAGCACACTGACTAGCGGGGGGATTGGTGAGACCCAGTACTTC	CASSTLTSGGIGETQYF
TRBV28	.	TRBJ1-2	TRBD1	TGTGCCAGCAGCGGGACAGGTTGGGGCTACACCTTC	CASSGTGWGYTF
TRBV7-8	.	TRBJ1-5	.	TGTGCCAGCAGCTTAGGGCGGACAGTATATAGCAATCAGCCCCAGCATTTT	CASSLGRTVYSNQPQHF
TRBV7-3	.	TRBJ2-7	TRBD1	TGTGCCAGCAGCTTAGGCAGGGGGCGGTACGAGCAGTACTTC	CASSLGRGRYEQYF
TRBV19	few	TRBJ1-5	.	TGTGCCAGTAGGAGGACAGCCTCTAAAGATCAGCCCCAGCATTTT	CASRRTASKDQPQHF
TRBV11-2	.	TRBJ1-1	TRBD1	TGTGCCAGCAGCTTAGATCTGCCGGGACAGGGCACTGAAGCTTTCTTT	CASSLDLPGQGTEAFF
TRBV6-4	.	TRBJ2-4	.	TGTGCCAGCAGTGCACGGGCGCTAGCCAAAAACATTCAGTACTTC	CASSARALAKNIQYF
TRBV4-2	.	TRBJ2-7	.	TGTGCCAGCAGCCAAGTGGGAGCCTACGAGCAGTACTTC	CASSQVGAYEQYF
TRBV6-5	.	TRBJ1-5	TRBD1	TGTGCCAGCCGACAGGGGGAATATCAGCCCCAGCATTTT	CASRQGEYQPQHF
TRBV30	.	TRBJ2-3	TRBD2	TGTGCCTGGGTAGCGGGGGCCAACACAGATACGCAGTATTTT	CAWVAGANTDTQYF
TRBV5-6	.	TRBJ1-6	TRBD1	TGTGCCAGCAGCTTTCAGGGGGTAGATAATTCACCCCTCCACTTT	CASSFQGVDNSPLHF
TRBV5-4	.	TRBJ2-4	.	TGTGCCAGCAGCCAGGGCGGGGATTTGACCAAAAACATTCAGTACTTC	CASSQGGDLTKNIQYF
TRBV5-1	.	TRBJ2-3	TRBD2	TGCGCCAGCAGCCTGAGCGGGGGCCGCACAGATACGCAGTATTTT	CASSLSGGRTDTQYF
TRBV10-3	.	TRBJ2-3	TRBD2	TGTGCCACATCGGAGGGCGGGGGGGCCCCAAATACGCAGTATTTT	CATSEGGGAPNTQYF
TRBV30	once	TRBJ1-6	TRBD1	TGTGCCTGGACCGGACAGGCCAATTCACCCCTCCACTTT	CAWTGQANSPLHF
TRBV7-7	.	TRBJ2-3	.	TGTGCTAGCAGCCCCCTCGGGTCGAACACAGATACGCAGTATTTT	CASSPLGSNTDTQYF
TRBV7-3	.	TRBJ1-5	.	TGTGCCAGCAGCCTCACAGGGACGAGCAATCAGCCCCAGCATTTT	CASSLTGTSNQPQHF
TRBV18	.	TRBJ2-5	TRBD1	TGTGCCAGCTCAAGAGACAGGGGGGACCAAGAGACCCAGTACTTC	CASSRDRGDQETQYF
TRBV6-6	.	TRBJ2-5	.	TGTGCCAGCAGTGGCCAGGGGGAGACCCAGTACTTC	CASSGQGETQYF
TRBV2	.	TRBJ1-1	.	TGTGCCAGCAGTGAAAGTAGTCAGTCGAACACTGAAGCTTTCTTT	CASSESSQSNTEAFF
TRBV6-6	few	TRBJ2-5	TRBD1	TGTGCCAGCAGGACGCTGACAGGGCGGGAGACCCAGTACTTC	CASRTLTGRETQYF
TRBV11-2	.	TRBJ2-3	TRBD1	TGTGCCAGCAGCTCAGGGGGTGCCCTCTCAGATACGCAGTATTTT	CASSSGGALSDTQYF
TRBV7-3	.	TRBJ1-3	TRBD1	TGTGCCAGCAGCTCTGGACAGGGGATAGGAGACACCATATATTTT	CASSSGQGIGDTIYF
TRBV6-6	.	TRBJ1-6	TRBD1	TGTGCCAGCAGTTACGATTCAGGGACAGGGCTACACTTT	CASSYDSGTGLHF
TRBV6-1	few	TRBJ1-2	.	TGTGCCACCAGCACAATCCAGGGAGGTAACTATGGCTACACCTTC	CATSTIQGGNYGYTF
TRBV27	.	TRBJ2-7	.	TGTGCCAGCACTAGCCGTCCCTCCTACGAGCAGTACTTC	CASTSRPSYEQYF
TRBV9	.	TRBJ2-7	TRBD2	TGTGCCAGCAGCGTAGAACCTAGCGGGCACGAGCAGTACTTC	CASSVEPSGHEQYF
TRBV5-5	.	TRBJ2-1	TRBD1	TGTGCCAGCAGCTTGCTTCGGGACAGAAACAATGAGCAGTTCTTC	CASSLLRDRNNEQFF
TRBV29-1	few	TRBJ1-1	.	TGCAGCGGTGGTCACACTGAAGCTTTCTTT	CSGGHTEAFF
TRBV2	few	TRBJ2-3	TRBD2	TGTGCCAGCAGCGGCGGACTAGCGGAGACAGATACGCAGTATTTT	CASSGGLAETDTQYF
TRBV6-5	.	TRBJ2-7	TRBD1	TGTGCCAGCAGTACTGGGGCAGGGGGCAAGCAGTACTTC	CASSTGAGGKQYF
TRBV4-3	.	TRBJ2-3	.	TGCGCCAGCAGCCAAACCACTCCAGGCCGGGGAAGTACAGATACGCAGTATTTT	CASSQTTPGRGSTDTQYF
TRBV11-1	.	TRBJ2-7	.	TGTGCCAGCAGCACCGGCAGGGGCCCAGGGCGCGAGCAGTACTTC	CASSTGRGPGREQYF
TRBV27	once	TRBJ1-2	.	TGTGCCACCGCGAGGAGAGGGCGGGGCTATGGCTACACCTTC	CATARRGRGYGYTF
TRBV2	.	TRBJ2-1	.	TGTGCCAGCAGTGAGAGCTTCAATGAGCAGTTCTTC	CASSESFNEQFF
TRBV5-1	few	TRBJ2-7	.	TGCGCCAGCAGCTTGGGGCAGGGTGGCGAGCAGTACTTC	CASSLGQGGEQYF
TRBV30	.	TRBJ1-2	.	TGTGCCTGGAGTGTACGGGGGTATGGCTACACCTTC	CAWSVRGYGYTF
TRBV7-2	.	TRBJ2-1	.	TGTGCCAGCAGCTTAGAAGCGTCGGGGGGCGTGTTCTTC	CASSLEASGGVFF